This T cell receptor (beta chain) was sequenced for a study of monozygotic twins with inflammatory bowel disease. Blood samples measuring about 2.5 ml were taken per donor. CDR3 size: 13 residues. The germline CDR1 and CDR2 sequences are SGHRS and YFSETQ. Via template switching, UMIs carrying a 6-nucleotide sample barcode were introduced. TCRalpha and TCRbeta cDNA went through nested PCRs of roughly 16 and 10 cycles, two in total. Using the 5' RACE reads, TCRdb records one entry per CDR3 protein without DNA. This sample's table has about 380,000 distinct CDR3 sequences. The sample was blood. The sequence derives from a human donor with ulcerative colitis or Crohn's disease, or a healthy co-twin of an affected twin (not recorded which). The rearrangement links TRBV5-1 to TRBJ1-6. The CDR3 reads CASRTNPNSPLHF.